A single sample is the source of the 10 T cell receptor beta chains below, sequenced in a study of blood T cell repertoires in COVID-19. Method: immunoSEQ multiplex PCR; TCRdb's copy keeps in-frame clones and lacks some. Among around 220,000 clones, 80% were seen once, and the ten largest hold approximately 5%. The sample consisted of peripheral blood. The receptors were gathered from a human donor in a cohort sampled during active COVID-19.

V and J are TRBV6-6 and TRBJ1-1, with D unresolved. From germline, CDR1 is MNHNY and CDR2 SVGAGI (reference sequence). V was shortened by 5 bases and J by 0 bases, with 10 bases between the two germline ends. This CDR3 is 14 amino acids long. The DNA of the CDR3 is TGTGCCAGCAGTCCCCTCTCAGTGAACACTGAAGCTTTCTTT. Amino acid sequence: CASSPLSVNTEAFF.

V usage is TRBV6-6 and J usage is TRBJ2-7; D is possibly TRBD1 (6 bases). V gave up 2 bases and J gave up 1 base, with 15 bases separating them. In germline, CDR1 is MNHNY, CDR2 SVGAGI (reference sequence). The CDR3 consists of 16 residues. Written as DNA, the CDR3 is TGTGCCAGCAGTTACCCTCCCGGACAGCGATCCTACGAGCAGTACTTC. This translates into CASSYPPGQRSYEQYF.

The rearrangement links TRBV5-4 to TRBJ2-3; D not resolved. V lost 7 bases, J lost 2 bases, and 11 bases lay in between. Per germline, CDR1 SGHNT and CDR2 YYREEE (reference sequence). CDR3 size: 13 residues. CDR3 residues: CASEAENTDTQYF. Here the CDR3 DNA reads TGTGCCAGCGAGGCAGAGAACACAGATACGCAGTATTTT.

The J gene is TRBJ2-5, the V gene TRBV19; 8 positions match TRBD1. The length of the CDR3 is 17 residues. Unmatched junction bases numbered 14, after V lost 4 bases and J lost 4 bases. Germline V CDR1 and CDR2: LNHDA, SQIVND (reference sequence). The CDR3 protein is CASSTLQGARIRETQYF. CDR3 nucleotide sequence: TGTGCCAGTAGTACCCTTCAGGGGGCGCGGATTAGAGAGACCCAGTACTTC.

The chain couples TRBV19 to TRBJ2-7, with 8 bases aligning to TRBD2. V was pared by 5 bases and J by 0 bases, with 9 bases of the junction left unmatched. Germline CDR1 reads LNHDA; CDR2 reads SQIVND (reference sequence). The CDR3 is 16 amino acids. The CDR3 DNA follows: TGTGCCAGTAGTCCCCGGGGGGGACACCTCTCCTACGAGCAGTACTTC. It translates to CASSPRGGHLSYEQYF.

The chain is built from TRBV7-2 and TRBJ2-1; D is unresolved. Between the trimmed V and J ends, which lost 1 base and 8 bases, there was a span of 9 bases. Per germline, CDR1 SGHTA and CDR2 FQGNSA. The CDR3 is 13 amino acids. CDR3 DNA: TGTGCCAGCAGCTTAGGAGTCGAGTATGAGCAGTTCTTC. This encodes CASSLGVEYEQFF.

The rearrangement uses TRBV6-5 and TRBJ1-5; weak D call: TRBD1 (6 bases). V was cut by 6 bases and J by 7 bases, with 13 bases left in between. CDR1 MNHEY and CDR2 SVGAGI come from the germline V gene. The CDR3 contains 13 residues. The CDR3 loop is CASRQGIGQPQHF. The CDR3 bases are TGTGCCAGCAGACAGGGAATAGGGCAGCCCCAGCATTTT.

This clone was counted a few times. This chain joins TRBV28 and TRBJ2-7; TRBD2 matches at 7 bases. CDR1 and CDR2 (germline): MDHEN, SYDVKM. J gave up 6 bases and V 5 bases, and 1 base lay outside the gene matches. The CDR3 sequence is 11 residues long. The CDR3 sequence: CASSERGEQYF. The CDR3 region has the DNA TGTGCCAGCAGTGAGCGGGGCGAGCAGTACTTC.

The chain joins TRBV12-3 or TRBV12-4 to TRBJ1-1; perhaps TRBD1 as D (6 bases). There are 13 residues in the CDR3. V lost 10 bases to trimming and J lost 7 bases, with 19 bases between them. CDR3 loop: CATPLRDTHEAFF. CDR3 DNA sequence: TGTGCCACTCCCCTCCGGGACACCCATGAAGCTTTCTTT.

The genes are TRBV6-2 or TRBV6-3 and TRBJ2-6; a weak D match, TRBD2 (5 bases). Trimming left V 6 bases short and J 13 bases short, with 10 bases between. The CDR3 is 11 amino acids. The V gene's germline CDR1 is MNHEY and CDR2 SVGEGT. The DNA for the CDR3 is TGTGCCAGCAGCCCCGGGGTTGTCCTGACTTTC. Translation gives CASSPGVVLTF.